This T cell receptor (beta chain) came from a study of T cells in Graves' hyperthyroidism and ophthalmopathy. Researchers amplified the TCR beta CDR3 regions from RNA transcripts. TCR CDR3 underwent first-round RT-PCR with the HTBI primer set. Via MiXCR, TCRdb re-called the multiplex PCR reads, giving one row per CDR3 protein. This sample has hundreds of thousands of distinct CDR3 sequences; over 12% occur once, and the top ten carry about 4%. This clonotype was counted at least ten times. CDR3 length: 12 residues. Germline loops: CDR1 GTSNPN, CDR2 SVGIG (reference sequence). Trimming cost V 5 bases and J 5 bases, with 9 bases left between them.

The clonotype comes from a woman between 40 and 50 years old with Graves' ophthalmopathy. The sample comprised blood. This chain links TRBV30 with TRBJ2-2; a possible D gene is TRBD1 (6 bases). In nucleotides, the CDR3 is TGTGCCTGGGACCAGGGGACCGGGGAGCTGTTTTTT. This encodes CAWDQGTGELFF.